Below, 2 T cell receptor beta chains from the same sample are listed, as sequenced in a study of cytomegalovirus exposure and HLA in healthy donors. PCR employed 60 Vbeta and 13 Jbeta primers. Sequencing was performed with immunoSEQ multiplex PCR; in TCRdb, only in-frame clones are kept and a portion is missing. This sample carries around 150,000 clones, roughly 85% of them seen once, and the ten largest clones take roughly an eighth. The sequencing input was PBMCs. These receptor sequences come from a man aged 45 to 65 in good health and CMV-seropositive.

In DNA, the CDR3 is TGTGCCACCAGCAGACCGGGACTAGCGGGGGGCACCGGGGAGCTGTTTTTT. Encoded protein: CATSRPGLAGGTGELFF. This chain connects TRBV15 to TRBJ2-2; 15 nucleotides agree with TRBD2. This CDR3 has 17 residues. The V and J ends lost 2 bases and 4 bases, in that order; junction bases with no gene match: 2. Germline CDR1 LNHNV, CDR2 YYDKDF (reference sequence).

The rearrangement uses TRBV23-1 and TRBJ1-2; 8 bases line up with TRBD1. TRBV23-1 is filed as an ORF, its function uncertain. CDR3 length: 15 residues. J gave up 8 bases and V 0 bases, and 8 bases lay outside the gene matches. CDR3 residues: CASSQSWQGAYGYTF. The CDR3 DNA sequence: TGCGCCAGCAGTCAATCCTGGCAGGGGGCCTACGGCTACACCTTC.